These 28 T cell receptor beta chains came from one sample sequenced in a study of blood T cells in healthy people across ages. A second PCR, run for 7 to 11 cycles, used a sample-barcoded 5' primer plus a J-beta primer mix. Each CDR3 protein is one row after TCRdb ran MiXCR on the 5' RACE reads. The table has approximately 800,000 distinct CDR3 sequences, 55% to 75% seen once. Source material: blood. Receptors originate from a man younger than 40 in good health.

The chain employs TRBV28 and TRBJ2-4, with TRBD2 matching over 8 bases. The end of the DNA is better explained by TRBJ2-7, so the J call may be wrong. The length of the CDR3 is 13 residues. In germline, CDR1 is MDHEN, CDR2 SYDVKM. The CDR3 nucleotides are TGTGCCACCACCTCCAGGGCGGGAGGCGAGCAGTACTTC. Translation gives CATTSRAGGEQYF.

There are a few counts of this clonotype. This rearrangement joins TRBV18 to TRBJ2-2; maybe TRBD2 (6 bases). This CDR3 contains 15 residues. The ends were cut back, 5 bases at V and 5 bases at J, with 15 bases in the middle. Per the germline V gene, CDR1 is KGHSH and CDR2 is LQKENI. DNA for the CDR3: TGTGCCAGCTCAACCGGGACTCCCAGTACCGGGGAGCTGTTTTTT. Its protein product is CASSTGTPSTGELFF.

The rearrangement joins TRBV6-6 to TRBJ2-5; 9 bases are shared with TRBD2. The tail of the sequence fits TRBJ2-7 better, so the J call may be wrong. Germline loops: CDR1 MNHNY, CDR2 SVGAGI (reference sequence). The CDR3 is made up of 15 amino acids. The CDR3 spells CASSYSILAGPEQYF. CDR3 sequence (DNA): TGTGCCAGCAGTTACTCTATTCTAGCGGGACCCGAGCAGTACTTC.

The chain uses TRBV20-1 and TRBJ2-7, with D perhaps matching TRBD2 (6 bases). V was pared by 5 bases and J by 1 base, with 21 bases between. The germline V gene has CDR1 DFQATT and CDR2 SNEGSKA (reference sequence). The CDR3 extends over 16 amino acids. The CDR3 sequence is CSAPKGRLARSYEQYF. The DNA of the CDR3 is TGCAGTGCTCCAAAAGGGAGGCTAGCGAGGTCCTACGAGCAGTACTTC.

V and J are TRBV3-1 and TRBJ2-3, with 13 nucleotides matching TRBD2. With 0 bases clipped from V and 10 bases from J, the junction kept 7 bases outside the gene matches. This CDR3 contains 16 residues. The germline V gene encodes CDR1 LGHDT and CDR2 YNNKEL (reference sequence). The CDR3 coding sequence is TGTGCCAGCAGCCAAGAAACTAGCGGGGGGGCCGTGGCGCAGTATTTT. It encodes CASSQETSGGAVAQYF.

There are many counts of this clonotype. This rearrangement joins TRBV6-2 or TRBV6-3 to TRBJ1-1; the match to TRBD1 covers 7 bases. The V segment lost 6 bases and the J segment 3 bases; nucleotides outside the gene matches: 4. The CDR3 loop spans 13 amino acids. Germline loops: CDR1 MNHEY, CDR2 SVGEGT. Here the CDR3 reads CASSPTGDTEAFF. The CDR3 DNA reads as TGTGCCAGCAGCCCCACAGGGGACACTGAAGCTTTCTTT.

This chain links TRBV10-3 with TRBJ1-2, with D tentatively TRBD1 (5 bases). The CDR3 has 15 amino acids. Trimming took 0 bases from V and 6 from J, leaving 14 bases between them. Germline CDR1 is ENHRY and CDR2 is SYGVKD. The CDR3 is CAISESEGQGDGYTF. The CDR3 DNA sequence: TGTGCCATCAGTGAGTCCGAGGGGCAGGGTGATGGCTACACCTTC.

The rearrangement links TRBV7-2 to TRBJ2-7; 13 nucleotides align to TRBD2. The CDR3 totals 16 residues. Germline V gene lookup returns CDR1 SGHTA and CDR2 FQGNSA. After removal of 5 bases from V and 2 bases from J, the junction contained 6 bases not matched to a gene. The chain's CDR3 is CASSTTSGRSAYEQYF. The CDR3 bases are TGTGCCAGCAGCACGACTAGCGGGAGGTCGGCCTACGAGCAGTACTTC.

V is TRBV2 and J is TRBJ1-6; 9 nucleotides match TRBD1. The trim removed 8 bases at V and 8 bases at J, leaving 4 bases unmatched. Germline values: CDR1 SNHLY, CDR2 FYNNEI. The CDR3 sequence is 13 residues long. This CDR3 reads CASGTGFYSPLHF. Written as DNA, the CDR3 is TGTGCCAGCGGGACAGGGTTTTATTCACCCCTCCACTTT.

This clonotype appeared a few times. The chain is built from TRBV2 and TRBJ1-1; no definite D call. V was shortened by 0 bases and J by 4 bases, with 9 bases between the two germline ends. This CDR3 region has 14 residues. Germline V gene data show CDR1 as SNHLY and CDR2 as FYNNEI. The CDR3 region is CASSEATDSTEAFF. The CDR3 nucleotides are TGTGCCAGCAGTGAAGCGACCGACTCCACTGAAGCTTTCTTT.

The V call is TRBV4-3, the J call TRBJ2-1; D is ambiguous. Trimming stripped 2 bases from V and 5 bases from J, with 16 bases between. Per the germline V gene, CDR1 is LGHNA and CDR2 is YSLEER. CDR3 length: 16 amino acids. CDR3 DNA sequence: TGCGCCAGCAGCCAAACCCCCAGCAGCCTGAACAATGAGCAGTTCTTC. It encodes CASSQTPSSLNNEQFF.

The chain couples TRBV2 to TRBJ1-2, with D maybe TRBD1 (6 bases). CDR1 is SNHLY, CDR2 FYNNEI, per germline. This CDR3 is built from 14 residues. Trimming shortened V by 4 bases and J by 2 bases, and 11 bases separated the two germline ends. The CDR3 sequence: CASSGTAYNYGYTF. The CDR3 nucleotides are TGTGCCAGCAGTGGGACAGCCTACAACTATGGCTACACCTTC.

The V and J genes are TRBV3-1 and TRBJ2-7; D gene unclear. The CDR3 has 14 residues. Germline V gives CDR1 LGHDT, CDR2 YNNKEL (reference sequence). V was shortened by 1 base and J by 11 bases, with 18 bases between the two germline ends. This chain's CDR3 is CASSQGDSPPGEYF. The CDR3 DNA reads as TGTGCCAGCAGCCAAGGCGATAGTCCCCCAGGCGAGTACTTC.

The chain carries TRBV10-3 and TRBJ2-2; possibly TRBD1 for D (6 bases). Germline V lookup: CDR1 ENHRY, CDR2 SYGVKD. The V end lost 10 bases, the J end lost 5 bases, and 11 bases lay between the germline ends. The length of the CDR3 is 12 residues. CDR3 sequence: CASRTVTGELFF. In nucleotides, the CDR3 is TGTGCCAGCAGGACAGTAACCGGGGAGCTGTTTTTT.

In its sample, this clonotype was seen a few times. The J gene is TRBJ2-3, the V gene TRBV5-1; no reliable D call. The CDR3 has 15 amino acids. V was trimmed by 0 bases and J by 0 bases, leaving 8 bases between them. Germline V gene sequence: CDR1 SGHRS, CDR2 YFSETQ. CDR3 coding DNA: TGCGCCAGCAGCTTGGTTGGGCCTAGCACAGATACGCAGTATTTT. This encodes CASSLVGPSTDTQYF.

The chain employs TRBV10-3 and TRBJ2-4; D perhaps matches TRBD1 (6 bases). V was clipped by 9 bases and J by 6 bases, with 12 bases between them. This CDR3 has 12 residues. The germline V gene encodes CDR1 ENHRY and CDR2 SYGVKD. CDR3 DNA sequence: TGTGCCATTGGGACATCGGGAAACATTCAGTACTTC. It encodes CAIGTSGNIQYF.

The J gene is TRBJ2-1, the V gene TRBV27; TRBD2 matches at 11 bases. CDR3 length equals 17 residues. Losses at the gene ends were 0 bases for V and 4 bases for J; bases not matched to a gene: 5. Germline V gene lookup returns CDR1 MNHEY and CDR2 SMNVEV (reference sequence). CDR3 nucleotides: TGTGCCAGCAGTTTATCGCTACTAGCGGGGGCTTACAATGAGCAGTTCTTC. It yields the protein CASSLSLLAGAYNEQFF.

The rearrangement links TRBV6-5 to TRBJ1-2; the D gene is possibly TRBD1 (6 bases). Germline V gives CDR1 MNHEY, CDR2 SVGAGI. V gave up 6 bases and J gave up 2 bases, with 16 bases separating them. This CDR3 region has 15 residues. For the CDR3, the DNA is TGTGCCAGCAGGAACTACGGACAGACCAACTATGGCTACACCTTC. Protein: CASRNYGQTNYGYTF.

The J gene is TRBJ1-2, the V gene TRBV20-1; 8 nucleotides agree with TRBD1. From germline, CDR1 is DFQATT and CDR2 SNEGSKA (reference sequence). V lost 6 bases and J lost 6; bases outside the gene matches: 6. The CDR3 totals 12 residues. CDR3 amino acids: CSAWGQDNGYTF. CDR3 coding DNA: TGCAGTGCATGGGGACAGGACAATGGCTACACCTTC.

This clonotype was picked up a small number of times. The V and J genes are TRBV6-2 or TRBV6-3 and TRBJ2-5; D might be TRBD2 (6 bases). The V end lost 5 bases, the J end lost 3 bases, and 13 bases lay between the germline ends. CDR1 is MNHEY, CDR2 SVGEGT, per germline. The CDR3 is made up of 14 amino acids. The CDR3 loop reads CASSQEGGKETQYF. CDR3 sequence (DNA): TGTGCCAGCAGTCAGGAGGGCGGTAAAGAGACCCAGTACTTC.

The rearrangement uses TRBV5-5 and TRBJ2-5, with D unresolved. Germline CDR1 reads SGHKS; CDR2 reads YYEKEE (reference sequence). The CDR3 loop spans 16 amino acids. V dropped 4 bases and J dropped 2 bases, with 18 bases sitting between them. The CDR3 spells CASSQGPLGGQETQYF. CDR3 sequence (DNA): TGTGCCAGCAGCCAAGGACCTCTAGGTGGACAAGAGACCCAGTACTTC. Looking up the rest from reference TRBV5-5 and TRBJ2-5 gives the full variable domain: DAGVTQSPTHLIKTRGQQVTLRCSPISGHKSVSWYQQVLGQGPQFIFQYYEKEERGRGNFPDRFSARQFPNYSSELNVNALLLGDSALYLCASSQGPLGGQETQYFGPGTRLLVL.

The chain uses TRBV9 and TRBJ1-6; D may be TRBD1 (5 bases). Germline loops: CDR1 SGDLS, CDR2 YYNGEE. This CDR3 has 14 residues. Trimming removed 0 bases at V and 9 bases at J, with 10 bases between. The CDR3 coding sequence is TGTGCCAGCAGCGTAGGGGTTCAGGGTTCACCCCTCCACTTT. It encodes CASSVGVQGSPLHF.

The chain links TRBV5-1 to TRBJ1-1; D is unclear. The CDR3 is 14 residues long. V gave up 0 bases and J gave up 3 bases, with 9 bases separating them. Germline loops: CDR1 SGHRS, CDR2 YFSETQ. The CDR3 loop is CASSLEADYTEAFF. CDR3 nucleotides: TGCGCCAGCAGCTTGGAGGCCGATTACACTGAAGCTTTCTTT.

The chain links TRBV12-3 or TRBV12-4 to TRBJ2-3; TRBD2 aligns across 13 bases. V lost 5 bases, J lost 3 bases, and 11 bases stayed unmatched. The CDR3 is 18 amino acids. CDR3: CASSHGLAGVLTTDTQYF. The CDR3 nucleotides are TGTGCCAGCAGTCACGGACTAGCGGGAGTTCTGACGACAGATACGCAGTATTTT.

The gene calls are TRBV12-3 or TRBV12-4 and TRBJ1-2; D uncertain. The CDR3 consists of 12 residues. V was trimmed by 3 bases and J by 8 bases, leaving 10 bases between them. Here the CDR3 DNA reads TGTGCCAGCAGTTTCCGGCCGAGCGGCTACACCTTC. It specifies CASSFRPSGYTF.

J is TRBJ2-7 and V is TRBV18; TRBD2 might be the D (5 bases). Looked up from germline, CDR1 is KGHSH and CDR2 is LQKENI. The V end was cut by 4 bases, the J end by 2 bases, with 15 bases between. The CDR3 is 15 amino acids. In DNA form, the CDR3 reads TGTGCCAGCTCACGGGAAGAGGGAGTAACCTACGAGCAGTACTTC. The encoded protein is CASSREEGVTYEQYF.

The chain uses TRBV2 and TRBJ2-1; tentatively, D is TRBD1 (6 bases). Germline assignment: CDR1 SNHLY and CDR2 FYNNEI. V was pared by 6 bases and J by 5 bases, with 26 bases between. The CDR3 loop spans 18 amino acids. CDR3 in amino acids: CASSEPGPGAGGHNEQFF. Written as DNA, the CDR3 is TGTGCCAGCAGCGAGCCCGGGCCAGGGGCGGGTGGGCACAATGAGCAGTTCTTC.

V is TRBV4-2 and J is TRBJ2-5; 7 bases line up with TRBD2. Trimming removed 7 bases from V and 11 bases from J; junction bases left unmatched: 13. Germline loops: CDR1 LGHNA, CDR2 YNFKEQ. CDR3 length equals 13 residues. The CDR3 nucleotides read TGTGCCAGCACCGGGGGGTTCAACAATGAGCAGTACTTC. Translated, it gives CASTGGFNNEQYF.